One sample yielded the 10 T cell receptor beta chains listed below, sequenced in a study of cytomegalovirus exposure and HLA in healthy donors. Only in-frame clones appear in the TCRdb table, and some are missing; sequencing was by immunoSEQ multiplex PCR. This sample yields approximately 220,000 clones, of which about 83% are seen a single time; less than 3% belongs to the top ten. The material sequenced was PBMCs. All receptors come from a man aged 18 to 29 in good health and CMV-seronegative.

This rearrangement joins TRBV10-3 to TRBJ2-3; TRBD2 aligns across 7 bases. CDR1 and CDR2 from the germline V gene are ENHRY and SYGVKD. The CDR3 runs to 15 residues. The ends lost 5 bases at V and 4 bases at J; junction bases unmatched: 9. The CDR3 DNA reads TGTGCCATCAGTTCTAGCGGAGCGGGCCCAGATACGCAGTATTTT. This codes for CAISSSGAGPDTQYF.

Written as DNA, the CDR3 is TGTGCCAGCAGGCTCATCGCGGGTGGAACTAATGAAAAACTGTTTTTT. The encoded protein is CASRLIAGGTNEKLFF. V gene TRBV7-9 combines with J gene TRBJ1-4; D gene uncertain. V lost 6 bases to trimming and J lost 1 base, with 15 bases between them. CDR1 is SEHNR, CDR2 FQNEAQ, per germline (reference sequence). This CDR3 is built from 16 residues.

The chain is built from TRBV7-9 and TRBJ2-7; 9 bases map to TRBD2. Germline lookup yields CDR1 SEHNR and CDR2 FQNEAQ (reference sequence). CDR3 length equals 18 residues. V gave up 1 base and J gave up 7 bases; unmatched junction bases: 17. CDR3: CASSLGPPAGGVGEEQYF. CDR3 coding DNA: TGTGCCAGCAGCTTAGGCCCCCCAGCGGGAGGAGTGGGTGAAGAGCAGTACTTC.

In nucleotides, the CDR3 is TGTGCCAGCTCACGTGGGACAGGGGAGTATGGCTACACCTTC. This translates into CASSRGTGEYGYTF. The chain recombines TRBV18 with TRBJ1-2, with 10 bases aligning to TRBD1. CDR1 is KGHSH and CDR2 is LQKENI in the germline V gene. The CDR3 covers 14 residues. Losses at the gene ends were 4 bases for V and 5 bases for J; bases not matched to a gene: 4.

The J gene is TRBJ2-7, the V gene TRBV7-9; 8 bases match TRBD2. Germline assignment: CDR1 SEHNR and CDR2 FQNEAQ (reference sequence). The CDR3 is made up of 16 amino acids. The V and J ends lost 4 bases and 8 bases, in that order; junction bases with no gene match: 16. CDR3 nucleotides: TGTGCCAGCAGCTCGGGGGTCGAGCGGGAGAGGGCACAGCAGTACTTC. Residues: CASSSGVERERAQQYF. Supplemented by reference TRBV7-9 and TRBJ2-7, the full variable domain reads DTGVSQNPRHKITKRGQNVTFRCDPISEHNRLYWYRQTLGQGPEFLTYFQNEAQLEKSRLLSDRFSAERPKGSFSTLEIQRTEQGDSAMYLCASSSGVERERAQQYFGPGTRLTVT.

CDR3 in DNA: TGTGCCAGCTCACCATCATATGCGGCCGGGGAGCTGTTTTTT. Its translation: CASSPSYAAGELFF. The chain has TRBV18 and TRBJ2-2; D gene uncertain. The CDR3 covers 14 residues. Germline V gene lookup returns CDR1 KGHSH and CDR2 LQKENI. V lost 2 bases to trimming and J lost 6 bases, with 10 bases between them.

The J gene is TRBJ2-2, the V gene TRBV28, with 7 bases aligning to TRBD1. Germline loops: CDR1 MDHEN, CDR2 SYDVKM. This CDR3 is built from 14 residues. Trimming at V came to 8 bases and at J to 0 bases, leaving 3 bases not matched to a gene. The CDR3 DNA sequence: TGTGCCAGCCGACAGGGTTCGAACACCGGGGAGCTGTTTTTT. It codes for CASRQGSNTGELFF.

The V and J genes are TRBV7-3 and TRBJ2-5, with D maybe TRBD2 (6 bases). CDR3 size: 14 residues. CDR1 is SGHTA, CDR2 FQGTGA, per germline. Deletions cut 1 base from V and 5 bases from J, with 11 bases between. CDR3 loop: CASSLSGNRETQYF. CDR3 nucleotides: TGTGCCAGCAGCTTAAGCGGGAACCGGGAGACCCAGTACTTC. Based on the CDR3 plus reference TRBV7-3 and TRBJ2-5, the full variable domain is GAGVSQTPSNKVTEKGKYVELRCDPISGHTALYWYRQSLGQGPEFLIYFQGTGAADDSGLPNDRFFAVRPEGSVSTLKIQRTERGDSAVYLCASSLSGNRETQYFGPGTRLLVL.

The chain combines TRBV2 with TRBJ1-2; 7 nucleotides line up with TRBD1. The CDR3 loop spans 12 amino acids. CDR1 SNHLY and CDR2 FYNNEI come from the germline V gene. Trimming cost V 10 bases and J 4 bases; bases outside gene matches: 6. The CDR3 coding sequence is TGTGCCATAACTACAGGGGCCTATGGCTACACCTTC. Encoded protein: CAITTGAYGYTF.

The V and J genes are TRBV10-1 and TRBJ2-2; 8 bases line up with TRBD2. V gave up 2 bases and J gave up 4 bases; unmatched junction bases: 3. The germline V gene has CDR1 WNHNN and CDR2 SYGVQD (reference sequence). The CDR3 has 15 residues. The CDR3 DNA reads TGCGCCAGCAGTGAGGGCGGGAGGCCCACCGGGGAGCTGTTTTTT. It codes for CASSEGGRPTGELFF.